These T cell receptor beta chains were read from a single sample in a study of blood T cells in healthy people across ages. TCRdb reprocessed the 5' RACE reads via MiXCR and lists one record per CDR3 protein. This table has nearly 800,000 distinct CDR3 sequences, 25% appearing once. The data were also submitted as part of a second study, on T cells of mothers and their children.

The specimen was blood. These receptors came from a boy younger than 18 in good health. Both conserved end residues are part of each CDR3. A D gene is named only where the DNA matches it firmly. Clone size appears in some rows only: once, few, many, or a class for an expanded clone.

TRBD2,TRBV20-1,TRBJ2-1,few,TGCAGTGCTGGAAAGACTAGCGGGGTCTACAATGAGCAGTTCTTC,CSAGKTSGVYNEQFF
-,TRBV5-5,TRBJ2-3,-,TGTGCCAGCAGCTCGGACCCGGGAGTCGCAGATACGCAGTATTTT,CASSSDPGVADTQYF
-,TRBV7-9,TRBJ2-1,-,TGTGCCAGCAGCTCAGGCCGGGGGCGTTACAATGAGCAGTTCTTC,CASSSGRGRYNEQFF
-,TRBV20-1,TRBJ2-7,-,TGCAGTGCTAGAGACCCCGGGACGGCCTCCTACGAGCAGTACTTC,CSARDPGTASYEQYF
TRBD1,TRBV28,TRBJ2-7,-,TGTGCCAGCTACAGGGGTTCCTACGAGCAGTACTTC,CASYRGSYEQYF
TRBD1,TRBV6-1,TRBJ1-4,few,TGTGCCAGCAGGAGGACAGGGGGGGCAACTAATGAAAAACTGTTTTTT,CASRRTGGATNEKLFF
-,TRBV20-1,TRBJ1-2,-,TGCAGGTCTTCGGGACTCTTATATGGCTACACCTTC,CRSSGLLYGYTF
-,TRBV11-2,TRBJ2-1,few,TGTGCCAGCAGACCCACCGCGGGGAATGAGCAGTTCTTC,CASRPTAGNEQFF
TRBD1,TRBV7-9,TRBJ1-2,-,TGTGCCAGCAGCATCGCCGGGACAGGGACGGTACGTGGCTACACCTTC,CASSIAGTGTVRGYTF
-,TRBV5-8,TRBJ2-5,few,TGTGCCAGCAGCTTTCTCAGGGCCCAAGAGACCCAGTACTTC,CASSFLRAQETQYF
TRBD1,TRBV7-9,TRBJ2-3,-,TGTGCCAGCAGCTCCCCACAGACAGGGGGCGGACATACGCAGTATTTT,CASSSPQTGGGHTQYF
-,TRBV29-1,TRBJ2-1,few,TGCAGCGCTGTATACCCTGGGTACAATGAGCAGTTCTTC,CSAVYPGYNEQFF
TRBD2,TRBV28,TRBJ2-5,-,TGTGCCAGCTTCGGGACTAAAGAGACCCAGTACTTC,CASFGTKETQYF
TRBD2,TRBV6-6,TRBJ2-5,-,TGTGCCAGCAGGTCGAGCGGGGCCCCTCAAGAGACCCAGTACTTC,CASRSSGAPQETQYF
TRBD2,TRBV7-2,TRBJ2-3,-,TGTGCCAGCAGCTTACCCCACCAACTAGCGTCTTTT,CASSLPHQLASF
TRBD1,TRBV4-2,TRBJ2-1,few,TGTGCCAGCAGCCAGTCCGGGACAGGGGCCTACAATGAGCAGTTCTTC,CASSQSGTGAYNEQFF
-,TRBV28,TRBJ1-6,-,TGTGCCAGCAGTTACCGGGGGGACTCGGACGTCCCCCTCCACTTT,CASSYRGDSDVPLHF
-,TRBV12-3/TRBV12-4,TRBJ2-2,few,TGTGCCAGCAGTTTCCCGGGGAACACCGGGGAGCTGTTTTTT,CASSFPGNTGELFF
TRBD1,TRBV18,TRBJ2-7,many,TGTGCCAGCTCACCGGGACAGGGGTTCCACGAGCAGTACTTC,CASSPGQGFHEQYF
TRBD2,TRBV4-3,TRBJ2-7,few,TGCGCCAGCAGCCAAGGTCTTGGCGGACTAGCGAGCGAGCAGTACTTC,CASSQGLGGLASEQYF
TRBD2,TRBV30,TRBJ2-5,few,TGTGCCTGGAGTGTAGGCGTAGCGGGGGGAGAGACCCAGTACTTC,CAWSVGVAGGETQYF
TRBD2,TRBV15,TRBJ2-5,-,TGTGCCACCAGCGGTGCTAGCGGGAGAGTCCAAGAGACCCAGTACTTC,CATSGASGRVQETQYF
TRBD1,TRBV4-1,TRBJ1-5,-,TGCGCCAGCAGCCAAGTGCCACAGGGGGTAAAGATCAATCAGCCCCAGCATTTT,CASSQVPQGVKINQPQHF
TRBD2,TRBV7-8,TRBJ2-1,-,TGTGCCAGCAGCCCAGTGCTAGCGGGGGGAACCTACAATGAGCAGTTCTTC,CASSPVLAGGTYNEQFF
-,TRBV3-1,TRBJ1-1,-,TGTGCCAGCAGCCCGACCGGGGCTTTAGGTTCTGAAGCTTTCTTT,CASSPTGALGSEAFF
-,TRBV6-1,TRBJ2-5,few,TGTGCCAGCAGTGACCCGGGCCAAGAGACCCAGTACTTC,CASSDPGQETQYF
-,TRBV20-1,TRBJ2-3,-,TGCAGTGTTGGGACGGGTCATGGAGATACGCAGTATTTT,CSVGTGHGDTQYF
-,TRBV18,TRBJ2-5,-,TGTGCCAGCTCACCCCTAGCTGACCTCCAAGAGACCCAGTACTTC,CASSPLADLQETQYF
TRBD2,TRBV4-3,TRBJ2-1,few,TGCGCCAGCAGCCAAGATGGGAGGGGCCGCGATGAGCAGTTCTTC,CASSQDGRGRDEQFF
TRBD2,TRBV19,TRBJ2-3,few,TGTGCCAGTAGTATAGAATGGACTAGCGGAAACACAGATACGCAGTATTTT,CASSIEWTSGNTDTQYF
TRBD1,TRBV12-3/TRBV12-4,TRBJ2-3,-,TGTGCCAGCAGCGGGGACAGGACTAGCACAGATACGCAGTATTTT,CASSGDRTSTDTQYF
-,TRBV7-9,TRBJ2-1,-,TGTGCCAGCAGCTGGGACGGAAAAGCATACAATGAGCAGTTCTTC,CASSWDGKAYNEQFF
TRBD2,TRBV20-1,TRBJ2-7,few,TGCAGTGCAAACACAGCGGGGCTTGGGGGCTACGAGCAGTACTTC,CSANTAGLGGYEQYF
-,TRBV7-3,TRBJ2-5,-,TGTGCCAGCAGCGAGGGGACTCTTCCCCAGCAAGAGACCCAGTACTTC,CASSEGTLPQQETQYF
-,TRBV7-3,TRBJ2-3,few,TGTGCCAGCAGCTTTGGATCTGGAGGAGATACGCAGTATTTT,CASSFGSGGDTQYF
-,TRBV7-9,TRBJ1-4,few,TGTGCCAGCAGCCCCGTGGGGAGGAGAGATGAAAAACTGTTTTTT,CASSPVGRRDEKLFF
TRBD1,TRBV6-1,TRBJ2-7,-,TGTGCCAGCAGACCCGGGACAGGGGATTCCGGGAGCTCCTACGAGCAGTACTTC,CASRPGTGDSGSSYEQYF
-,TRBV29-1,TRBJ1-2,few,TGCAGCGTTGATTTTGGAGGGACCGGTTATGGCTACACCTTC,CSVDFGGTGYGYTF
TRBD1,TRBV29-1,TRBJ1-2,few,TGCAGCGTTGAAGTCGGACAGGGAACGCTCTATGGCTACACCTTC,CSVEVGQGTLYGYTF
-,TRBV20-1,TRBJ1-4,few,-,CSVAPGTSTNEKLFF
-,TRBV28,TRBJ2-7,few,TGTGCCAGCAGTCCGGGGACCGGGTCGGGGGTGTACGAGCAGTACTTC,CASSPGTGSGVYEQYF
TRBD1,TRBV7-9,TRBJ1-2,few,TGTGCCAGCAGCTTTAGTTTTTCCGTACAGGGGCGACTAAACTATGGCTACACCTTC,CASSFSFSVQGRLNYGYTF
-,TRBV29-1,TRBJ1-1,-,TGCAGCGTTCAAAACGAGGCCATGAACACTGAAGCTTTCTTT,CSVQNEAMNTEAFF
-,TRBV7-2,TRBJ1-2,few,TGTGCCAGCAGCTTAGTTGGGGGCGGGTGCACCTTC,CASSLVGGGCTF
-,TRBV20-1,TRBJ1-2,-,TGCAGTGCTGGAGAAGTTGCAGAGAACTATGGCTACACCTTC,CSAGEVAENYGYTF
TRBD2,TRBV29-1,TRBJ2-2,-,TGCAGCGTTGAGGGGTCGGGAGGGCCTTCCGGGGAGCTGTTTTTT,CSVEGSGGPSGELFF
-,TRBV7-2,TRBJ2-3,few,TGTGCCAGCAGCCACGGACACTCAGAGGGAGATACGCAGTATTTT,CASSHGHSEGDTQYF
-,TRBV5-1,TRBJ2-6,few,TGCGCCAGCAGCCGGTACCAAGGCCCCTCTGGGGCCAACGTCCTGACTTTC,CASSRYQGPSGANVLTF
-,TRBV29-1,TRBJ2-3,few,TGCAGCGTTGAGGAAACGAGGGATACGCAGTATTTT,CSVEETRDTQYF
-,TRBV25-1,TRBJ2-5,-,TGTGCCAGCAGTCCGCGGACGGGACTTGCCCCGACCCAGTACTTC,CASSPRTGLAPTQYF
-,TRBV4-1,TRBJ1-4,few,TGCGCCAGCACTGTCACGTCTCTCCCCGGGACTAATGAAAAACTGTTTTTT,CASTVTSLPGTNEKLFF